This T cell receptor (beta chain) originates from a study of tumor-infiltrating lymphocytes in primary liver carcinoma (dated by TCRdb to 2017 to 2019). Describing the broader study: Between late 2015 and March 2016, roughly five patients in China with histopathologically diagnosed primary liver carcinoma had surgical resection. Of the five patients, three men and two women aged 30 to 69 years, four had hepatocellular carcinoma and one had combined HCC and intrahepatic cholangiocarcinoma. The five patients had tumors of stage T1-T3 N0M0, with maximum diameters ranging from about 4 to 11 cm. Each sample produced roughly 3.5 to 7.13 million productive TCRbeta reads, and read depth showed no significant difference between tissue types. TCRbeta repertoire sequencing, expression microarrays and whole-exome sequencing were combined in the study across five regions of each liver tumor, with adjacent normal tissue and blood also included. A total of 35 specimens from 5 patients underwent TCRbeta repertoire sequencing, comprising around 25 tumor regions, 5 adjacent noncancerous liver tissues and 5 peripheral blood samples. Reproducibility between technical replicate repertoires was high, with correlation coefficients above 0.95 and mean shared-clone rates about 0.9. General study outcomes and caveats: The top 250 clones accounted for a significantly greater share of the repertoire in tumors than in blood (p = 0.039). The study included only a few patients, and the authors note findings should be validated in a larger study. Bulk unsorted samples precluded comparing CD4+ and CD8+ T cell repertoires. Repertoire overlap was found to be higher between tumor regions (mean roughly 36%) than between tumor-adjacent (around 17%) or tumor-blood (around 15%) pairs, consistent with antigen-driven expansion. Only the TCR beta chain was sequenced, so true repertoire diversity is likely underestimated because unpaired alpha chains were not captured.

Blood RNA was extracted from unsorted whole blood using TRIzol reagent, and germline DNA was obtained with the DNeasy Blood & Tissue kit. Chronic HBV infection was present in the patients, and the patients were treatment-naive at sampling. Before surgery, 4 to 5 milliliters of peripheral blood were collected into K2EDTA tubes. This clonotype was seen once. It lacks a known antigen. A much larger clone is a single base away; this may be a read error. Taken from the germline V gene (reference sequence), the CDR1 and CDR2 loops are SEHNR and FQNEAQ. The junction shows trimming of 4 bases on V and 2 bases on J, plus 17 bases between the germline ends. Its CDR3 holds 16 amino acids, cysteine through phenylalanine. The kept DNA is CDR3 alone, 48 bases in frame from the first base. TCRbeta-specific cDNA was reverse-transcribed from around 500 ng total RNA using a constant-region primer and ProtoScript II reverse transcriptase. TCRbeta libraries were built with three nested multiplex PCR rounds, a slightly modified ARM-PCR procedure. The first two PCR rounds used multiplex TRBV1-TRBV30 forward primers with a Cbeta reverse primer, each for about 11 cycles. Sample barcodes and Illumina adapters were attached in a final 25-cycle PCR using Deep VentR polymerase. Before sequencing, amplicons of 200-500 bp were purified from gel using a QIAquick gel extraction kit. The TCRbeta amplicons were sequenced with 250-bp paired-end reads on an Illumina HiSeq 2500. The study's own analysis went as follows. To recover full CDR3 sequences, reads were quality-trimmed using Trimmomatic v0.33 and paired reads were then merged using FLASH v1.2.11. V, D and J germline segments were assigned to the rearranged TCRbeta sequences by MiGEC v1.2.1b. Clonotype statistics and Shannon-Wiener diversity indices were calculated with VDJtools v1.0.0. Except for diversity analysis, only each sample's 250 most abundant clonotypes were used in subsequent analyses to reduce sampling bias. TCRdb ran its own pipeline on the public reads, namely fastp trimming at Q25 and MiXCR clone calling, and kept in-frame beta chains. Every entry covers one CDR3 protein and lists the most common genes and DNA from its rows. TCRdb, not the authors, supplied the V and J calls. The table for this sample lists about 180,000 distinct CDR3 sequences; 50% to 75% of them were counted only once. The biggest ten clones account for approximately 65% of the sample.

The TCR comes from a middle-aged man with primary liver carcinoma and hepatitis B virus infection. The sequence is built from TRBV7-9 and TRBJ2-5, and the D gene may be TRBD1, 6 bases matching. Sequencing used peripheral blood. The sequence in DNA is TGTGCCAGCAGCTCACGGGACATGGGAACGCAAGAGACCCAGTACTTC. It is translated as CASSSRDMGTQETQYF.